This T cell receptor (beta chain) is drawn from a study of beta chain features in type 1 diabetes. Study-wide results and caveats: Healthy donors had naive, central memory and Treg TCRB repertoires that appeared less similar than those seen among patients. Significant though moderate, a shortening of TCRB CDR3s appeared in all four CD4+ subsets of Type 1 diabetes patients.

This clone was counted between two and nine times. Its cognate antigen is unknown. Investigators reverse transcribed all isolated RNA, so they sequenced expressed TCRB transcripts. Measured with immunoSEQ multiplex PCR; TCRdb has only the in-frame clones, and not every one. The sample has around 260,000 clones, roughly 20% seen once. The CDR3 consists of 11 residues. Germline-derived CDR1 and CDR2 are SQVTM and ANQGSEA. V lost 7 bases and J 7 bases, leaving 13 bases between the germline ends. The specimen was naive CD4+ T cells from blood. V and J are TRBV29-1 and TRBJ1-2; D not certain. The TCR was taken from a woman aged 35 to 49 with type 1 diabetes. The CDR3 DNA reads as TGCAGCGGGGAGGCCCTCGGTGGCTACACCTTC. Amino acids: CSGEALGGYTF.